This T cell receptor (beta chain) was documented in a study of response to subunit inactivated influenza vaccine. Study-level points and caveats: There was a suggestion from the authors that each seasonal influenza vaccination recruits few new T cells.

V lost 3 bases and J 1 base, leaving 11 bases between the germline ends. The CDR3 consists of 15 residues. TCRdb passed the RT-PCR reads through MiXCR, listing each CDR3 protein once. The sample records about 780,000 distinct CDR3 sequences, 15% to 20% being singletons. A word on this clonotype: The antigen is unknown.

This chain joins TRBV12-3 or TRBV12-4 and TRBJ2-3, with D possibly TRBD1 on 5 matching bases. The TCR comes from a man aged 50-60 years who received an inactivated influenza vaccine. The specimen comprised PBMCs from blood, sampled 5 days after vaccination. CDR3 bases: TGTGCCAGCAGTTTTCGACAGTGGGGCACAGATACGCAGTATTTT. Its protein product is CASSFRQWGTDTQYF.